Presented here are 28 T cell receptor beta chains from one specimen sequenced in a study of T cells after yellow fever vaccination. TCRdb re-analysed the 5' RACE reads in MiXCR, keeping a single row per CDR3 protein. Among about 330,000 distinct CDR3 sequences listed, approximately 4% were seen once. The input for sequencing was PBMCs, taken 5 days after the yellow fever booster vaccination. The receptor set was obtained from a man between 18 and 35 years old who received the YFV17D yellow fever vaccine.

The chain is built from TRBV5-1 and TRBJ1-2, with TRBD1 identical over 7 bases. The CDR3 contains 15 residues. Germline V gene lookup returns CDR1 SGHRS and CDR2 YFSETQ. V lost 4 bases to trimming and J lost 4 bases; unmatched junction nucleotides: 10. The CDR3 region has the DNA TGCGCCAGCAGCCTCGTTGCAGGGGGGACCTATGGCTACACCTTC. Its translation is CASSLVAGGTYGYTF.

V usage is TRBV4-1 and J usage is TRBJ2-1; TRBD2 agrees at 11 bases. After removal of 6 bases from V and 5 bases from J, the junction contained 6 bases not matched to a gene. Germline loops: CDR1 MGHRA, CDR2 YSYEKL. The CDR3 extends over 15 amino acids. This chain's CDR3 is CASSFLAGGHNEQFF. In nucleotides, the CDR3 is TGCGCCAGCAGTTTTCTAGCGGGGGGCCACAATGAGCAGTTCTTC.

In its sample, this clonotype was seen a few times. CDR3 sequence reads: CASSEIGRLTDTQYF. For the CDR3, the DNA is TGTGCCAGCAGTGAAATTGGACGGCTGACAGATACGCAGTATTTT. This sequence joins TRBV25-1 and TRBJ2-3; unclear D gene. There are 15 residues in the CDR3. The germline CDR1 and CDR2 sequences are MGHDK and SYGVNS. The V gene lost 2 bases and the J gene lost 3 bases, with 12 bases spanning the gap.

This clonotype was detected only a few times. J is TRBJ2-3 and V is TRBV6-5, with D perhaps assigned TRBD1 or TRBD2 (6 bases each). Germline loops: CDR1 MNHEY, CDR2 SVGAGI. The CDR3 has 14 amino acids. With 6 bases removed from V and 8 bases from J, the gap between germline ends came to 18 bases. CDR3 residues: CASSLAGGLGTQYF. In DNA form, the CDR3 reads TGTGCCAGCAGCCTGGCCGGGGGCCTAGGTACGCAGTATTTT.

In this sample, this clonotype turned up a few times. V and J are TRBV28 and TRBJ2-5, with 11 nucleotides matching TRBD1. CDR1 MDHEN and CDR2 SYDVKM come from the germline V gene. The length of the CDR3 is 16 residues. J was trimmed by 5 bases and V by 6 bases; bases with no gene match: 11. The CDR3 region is CASRPRTGGLWETQYF. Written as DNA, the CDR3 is TGTGCCAGCAGACCCAGGACAGGGGGCTTGTGGGAGACCCAGTACTTC.

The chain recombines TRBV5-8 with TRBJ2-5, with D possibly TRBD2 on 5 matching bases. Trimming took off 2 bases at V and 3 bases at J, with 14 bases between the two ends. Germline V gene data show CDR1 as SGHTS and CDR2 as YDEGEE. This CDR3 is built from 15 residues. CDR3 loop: CASSFWTSREETQYF. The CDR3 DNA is TGTGCCAGCAGCTTTTGGACCTCGCGGGAAGAGACCCAGTACTTC.

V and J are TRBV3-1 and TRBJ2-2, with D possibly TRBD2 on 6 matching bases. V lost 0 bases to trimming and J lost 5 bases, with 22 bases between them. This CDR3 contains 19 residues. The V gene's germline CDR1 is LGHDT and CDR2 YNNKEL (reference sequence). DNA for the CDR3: TGTGCCAGCAGCCAAGATCTGGCCAAAACGGGACTCTGGACCGGGGAGCTGTTTTTT. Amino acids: CASSQDLAKTGLWTGELFF.

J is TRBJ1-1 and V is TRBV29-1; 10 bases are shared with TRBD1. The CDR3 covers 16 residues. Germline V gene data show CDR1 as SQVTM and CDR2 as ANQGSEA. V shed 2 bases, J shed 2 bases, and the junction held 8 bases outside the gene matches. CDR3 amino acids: CSVETRDRGSNTEAFF. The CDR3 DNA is TGCAGCGTTGAAACGCGGGACAGGGGCTCCAACACTGAAGCTTTCTTT.

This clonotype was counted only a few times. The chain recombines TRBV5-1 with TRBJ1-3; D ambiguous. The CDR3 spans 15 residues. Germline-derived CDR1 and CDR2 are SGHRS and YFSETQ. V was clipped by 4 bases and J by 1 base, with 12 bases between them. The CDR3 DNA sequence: TGCGCCAGCAGCCCAACCGCCGCATCTGGAAACACCATATATTTT. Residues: CASSPTAASGNTIYF.

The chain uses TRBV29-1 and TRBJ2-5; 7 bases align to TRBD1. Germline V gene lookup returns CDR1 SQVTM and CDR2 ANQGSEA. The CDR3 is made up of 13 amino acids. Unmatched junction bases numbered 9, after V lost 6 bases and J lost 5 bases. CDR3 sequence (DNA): TGCAGCGTCCTCGGGACAGCCCTGGAGACCCAGTACTTC. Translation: CSVLGTALETQYF.

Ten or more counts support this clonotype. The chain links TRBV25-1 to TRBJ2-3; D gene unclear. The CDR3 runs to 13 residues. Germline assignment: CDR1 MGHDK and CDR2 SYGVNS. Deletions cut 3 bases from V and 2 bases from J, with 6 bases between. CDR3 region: CASSEHYTDTQYF. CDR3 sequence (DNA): TGTGCCAGCAGTGAGCACTACACAGATACGCAGTATTTT.

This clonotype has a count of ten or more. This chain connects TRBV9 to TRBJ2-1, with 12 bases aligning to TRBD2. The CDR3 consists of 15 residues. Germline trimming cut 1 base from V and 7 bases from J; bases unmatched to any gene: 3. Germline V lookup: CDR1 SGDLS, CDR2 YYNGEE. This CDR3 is CASSVLAGGPNEQFF. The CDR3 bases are TGTGCCAGCAGCGTACTAGCGGGGGGGCCGAATGAGCAGTTCTTC.

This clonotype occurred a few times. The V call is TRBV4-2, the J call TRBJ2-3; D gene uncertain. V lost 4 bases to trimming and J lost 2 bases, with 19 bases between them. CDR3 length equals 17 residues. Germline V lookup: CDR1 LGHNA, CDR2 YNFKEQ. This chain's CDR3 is CASSPLNNIAYTDTQYF. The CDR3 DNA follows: TGTGCCAGCAGCCCGCTGAATAATATAGCTTACACAGATACGCAGTATTTT.

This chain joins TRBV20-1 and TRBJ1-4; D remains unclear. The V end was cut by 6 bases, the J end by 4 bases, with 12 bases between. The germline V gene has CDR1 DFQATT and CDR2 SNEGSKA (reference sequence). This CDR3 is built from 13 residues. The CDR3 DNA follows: TGCAGTGCGGGAGTGGCTCATAATGAAAAACTGTTTTTT. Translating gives CSAGVAHNEKLFF.

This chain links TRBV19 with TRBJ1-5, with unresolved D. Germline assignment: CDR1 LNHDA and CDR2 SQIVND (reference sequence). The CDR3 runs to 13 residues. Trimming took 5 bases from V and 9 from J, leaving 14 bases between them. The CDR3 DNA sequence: TGTGCCAGTAGTTCCACGCGGTATCGGCCCCAGCATTTT. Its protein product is CASSSTRYRPQHF.

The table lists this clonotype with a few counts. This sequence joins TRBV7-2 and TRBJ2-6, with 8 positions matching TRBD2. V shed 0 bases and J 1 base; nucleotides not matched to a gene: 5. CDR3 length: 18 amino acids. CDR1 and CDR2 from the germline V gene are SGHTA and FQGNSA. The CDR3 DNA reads TGTGCCAGCAGCTTAGCTCTTAGCGGGGTTTCTGGGGCCAACGTCCTGACTTTC. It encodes CASSLALSGVSGANVLTF.

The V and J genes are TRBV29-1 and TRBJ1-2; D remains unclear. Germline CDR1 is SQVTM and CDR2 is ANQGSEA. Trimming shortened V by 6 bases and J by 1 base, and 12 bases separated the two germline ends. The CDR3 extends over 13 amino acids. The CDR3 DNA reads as TGCAGCGTCTTTTTGACGGATAACTATGGCTACACCTTC. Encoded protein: CSVFLTDNYGYTF.

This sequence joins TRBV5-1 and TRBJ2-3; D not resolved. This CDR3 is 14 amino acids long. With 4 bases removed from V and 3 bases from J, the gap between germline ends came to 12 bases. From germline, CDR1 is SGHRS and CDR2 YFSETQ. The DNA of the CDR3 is TGCGCCAGCAGCCCTCTTCTAGAAACAGATACGCAGTATTTT. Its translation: CASSPLLETDTQYF.

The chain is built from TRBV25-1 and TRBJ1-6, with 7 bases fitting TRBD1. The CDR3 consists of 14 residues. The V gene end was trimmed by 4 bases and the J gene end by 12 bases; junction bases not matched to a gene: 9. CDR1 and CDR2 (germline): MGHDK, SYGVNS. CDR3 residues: CASSGQGANRPLHF. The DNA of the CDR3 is TGTGCCAGCAGTGGACAGGGAGCAAATAGACCCCTCCACTTT.

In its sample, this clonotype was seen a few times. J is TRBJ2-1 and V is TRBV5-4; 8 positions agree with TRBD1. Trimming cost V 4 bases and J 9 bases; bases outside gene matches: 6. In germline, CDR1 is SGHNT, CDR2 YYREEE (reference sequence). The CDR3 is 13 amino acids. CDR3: CASSPTGESEQFF. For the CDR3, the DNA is TGTGCCAGCAGCCCGACAGGGGAGAGTGAGCAGTTCTTC.

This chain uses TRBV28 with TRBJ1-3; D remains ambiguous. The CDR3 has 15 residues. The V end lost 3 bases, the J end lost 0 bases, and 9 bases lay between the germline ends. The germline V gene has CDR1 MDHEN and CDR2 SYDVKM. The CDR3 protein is CASSFRPSSGNTIYF. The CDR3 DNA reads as TGTGCCAGCAGTTTTAGGCCTTCCTCTGGAAACACCATATATTTT.

Written as DNA, the CDR3 is TGTGCCAGCAGCAAAGAGGTCGGGCAGTACGTC. Its protein product is CASSKEVGQYV. V is TRBV21-1 and J is TRBJ2-7. TRBV21-1 is labeled a pseudogene. The CDR3 runs to 11 residues.

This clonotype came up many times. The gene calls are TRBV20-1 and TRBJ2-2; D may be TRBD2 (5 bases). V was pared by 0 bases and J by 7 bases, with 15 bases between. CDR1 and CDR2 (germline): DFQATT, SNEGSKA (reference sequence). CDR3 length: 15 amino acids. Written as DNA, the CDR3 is TGCAGTGCTAGAGATCCGCAAAGGGAGATCGGGGAGCTGTTTTTT. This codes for CSARDPQREIGELFF.

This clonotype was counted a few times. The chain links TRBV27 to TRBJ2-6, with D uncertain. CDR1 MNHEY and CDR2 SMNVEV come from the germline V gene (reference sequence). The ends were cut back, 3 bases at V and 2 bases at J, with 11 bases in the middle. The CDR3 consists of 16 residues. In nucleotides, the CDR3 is TGTGCCAGCAGTTTTCATCCTGGTCCTGGGGCCAACGTCCTGACTTTC. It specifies CASSFHPGPGANVLTF.

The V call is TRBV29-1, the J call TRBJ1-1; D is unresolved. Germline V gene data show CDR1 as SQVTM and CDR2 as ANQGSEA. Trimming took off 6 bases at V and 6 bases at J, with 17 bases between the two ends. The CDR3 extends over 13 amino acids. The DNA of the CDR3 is TGCAGCGTGTCTTGGGCCGGTAACTCTGAAGCTTTCTTT. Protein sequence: CSVSWAGNSEAFF. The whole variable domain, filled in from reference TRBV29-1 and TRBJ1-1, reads SAVISQKPSRDICQRGTSLTIQCQVDSQVTMMFWYRQQPGQSLTLIATANQGSEATYESGFVIDKFPISRPNLTFSTLTVSNMSPEDSSIYLCSVSWAGNSEAFFGQGTRLTVV.

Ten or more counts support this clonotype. The CDR3 loop is CASSQGLDSYNEQFF. In DNA form, the CDR3 reads TGCGCCAGCAGCCAGGGACTAGACTCCTACAATGAGCAGTTCTTC. The chain joins TRBV4-3 to TRBJ2-1; 8 bases map to TRBD2. V shed 3 bases, J shed 0 bases, and the junction held 1 base outside the gene matches. The CDR3 runs 15 residues. CDR1 is LGHNA and CDR2 is YSLEER in the germline V gene.

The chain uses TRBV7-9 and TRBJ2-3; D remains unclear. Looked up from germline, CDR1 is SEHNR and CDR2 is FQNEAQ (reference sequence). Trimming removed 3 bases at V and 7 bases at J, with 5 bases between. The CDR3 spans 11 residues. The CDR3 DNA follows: TGTGCCAGCAGCTTCCAGAATACGCAGTATTTT. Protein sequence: CASSFQNTQYF.

The CDR3 DNA follows: TGTGCCAGCAGTCAATTTGACGGGAACACTGAAGCTTTCTTT. Translated, it gives CASSQFDGNTEAFF. The chain recombines TRBV7-9 with TRBJ1-1, with D unclear. Germline CDR1 and CDR2: SEHNR and FQNEAQ (reference sequence). CDR3 size: 14 residues. Trimming pared 6 bases from V and 1 base from J, leaving 12 bases between.